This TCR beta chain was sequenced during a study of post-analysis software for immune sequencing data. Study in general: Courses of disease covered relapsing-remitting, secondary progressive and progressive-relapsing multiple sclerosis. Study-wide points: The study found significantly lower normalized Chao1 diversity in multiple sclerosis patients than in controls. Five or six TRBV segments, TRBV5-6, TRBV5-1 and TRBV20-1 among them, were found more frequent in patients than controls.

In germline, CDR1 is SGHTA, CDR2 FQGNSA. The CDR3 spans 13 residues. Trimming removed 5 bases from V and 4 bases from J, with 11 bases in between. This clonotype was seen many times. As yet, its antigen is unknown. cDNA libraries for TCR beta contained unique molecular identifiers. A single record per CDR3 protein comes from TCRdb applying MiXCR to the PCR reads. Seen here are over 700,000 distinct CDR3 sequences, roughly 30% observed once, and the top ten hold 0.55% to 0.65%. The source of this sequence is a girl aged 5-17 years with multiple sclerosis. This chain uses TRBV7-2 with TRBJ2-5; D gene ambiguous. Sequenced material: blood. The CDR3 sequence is CASSQVRGETQYF. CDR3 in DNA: TGTGCCAGCAGCCAAGTGCGTGGAGAGACCCAGTACTTC.